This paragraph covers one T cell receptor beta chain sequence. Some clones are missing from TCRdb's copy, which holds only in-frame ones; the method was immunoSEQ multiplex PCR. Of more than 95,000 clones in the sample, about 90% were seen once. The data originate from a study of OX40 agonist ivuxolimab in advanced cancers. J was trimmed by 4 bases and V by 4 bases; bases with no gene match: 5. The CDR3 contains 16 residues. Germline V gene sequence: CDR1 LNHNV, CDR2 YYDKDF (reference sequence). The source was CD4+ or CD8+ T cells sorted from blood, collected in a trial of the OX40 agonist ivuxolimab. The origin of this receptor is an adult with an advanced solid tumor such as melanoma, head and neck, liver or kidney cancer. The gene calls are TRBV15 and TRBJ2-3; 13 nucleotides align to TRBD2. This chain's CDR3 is CATSIRLAGGSDTQYF. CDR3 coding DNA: TGTGCCACCAGCATAAGACTAGCGGGGGGATCAGATACGCAGTATTTT.